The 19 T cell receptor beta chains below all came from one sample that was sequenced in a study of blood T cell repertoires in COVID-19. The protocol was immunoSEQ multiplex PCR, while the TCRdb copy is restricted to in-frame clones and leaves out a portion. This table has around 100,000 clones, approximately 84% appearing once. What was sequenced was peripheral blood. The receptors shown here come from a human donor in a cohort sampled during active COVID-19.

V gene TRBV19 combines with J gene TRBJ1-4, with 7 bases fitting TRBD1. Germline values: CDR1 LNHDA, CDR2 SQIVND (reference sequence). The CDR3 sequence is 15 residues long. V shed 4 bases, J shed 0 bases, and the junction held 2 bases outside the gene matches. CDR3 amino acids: CASSTDRATNEKLFF. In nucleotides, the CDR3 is TGTGCCAGTAGTACCGACAGGGCAACTAATGAAAAACTGTTTTTT.

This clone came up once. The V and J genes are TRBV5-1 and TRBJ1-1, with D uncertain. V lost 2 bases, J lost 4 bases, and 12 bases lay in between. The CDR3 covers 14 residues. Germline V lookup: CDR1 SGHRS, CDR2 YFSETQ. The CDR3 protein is CASSFDAGTTEAFF. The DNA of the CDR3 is TGCGCCAGCAGCTTCGACGCAGGAACCACTGAAGCTTTCTTT.

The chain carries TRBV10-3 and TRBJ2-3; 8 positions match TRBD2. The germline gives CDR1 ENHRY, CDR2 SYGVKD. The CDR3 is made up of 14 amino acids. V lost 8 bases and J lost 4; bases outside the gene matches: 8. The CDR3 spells CAIQWAAGADTQYF. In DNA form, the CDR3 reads TGTGCCATCCAGTGGGCAGCGGGGGCAGATACGCAGTATTTT.

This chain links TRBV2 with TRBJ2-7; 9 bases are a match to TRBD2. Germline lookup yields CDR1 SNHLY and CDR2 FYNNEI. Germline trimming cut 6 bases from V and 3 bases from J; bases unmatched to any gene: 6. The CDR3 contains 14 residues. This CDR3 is CASRSAGGDYEQYF. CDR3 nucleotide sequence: TGTGCCAGCAGATCCGCGGGAGGGGACTACGAGCAGTACTTC.

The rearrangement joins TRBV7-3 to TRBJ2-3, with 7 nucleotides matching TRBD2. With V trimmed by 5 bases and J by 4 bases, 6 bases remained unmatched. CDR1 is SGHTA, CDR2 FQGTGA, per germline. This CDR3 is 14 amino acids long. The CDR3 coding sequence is TGTGCCAGCAGCACCGGGACTAACCCAGATACGCAGTATTTT. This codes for CASSTGTNPDTQYF.

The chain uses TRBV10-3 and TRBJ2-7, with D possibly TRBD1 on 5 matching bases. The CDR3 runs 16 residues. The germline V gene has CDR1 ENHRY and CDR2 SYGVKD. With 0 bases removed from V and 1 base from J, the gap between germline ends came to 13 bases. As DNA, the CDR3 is TGTGCCATCAGTGAGTCCGGACAACCGAAATCCTACGAGCAGTACTTC. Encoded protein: CAISESGQPKSYEQYF.

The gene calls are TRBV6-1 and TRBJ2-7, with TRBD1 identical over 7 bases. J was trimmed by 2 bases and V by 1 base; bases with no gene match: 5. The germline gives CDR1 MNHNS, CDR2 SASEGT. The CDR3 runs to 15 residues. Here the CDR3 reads CASSEGTGPTYEQYF. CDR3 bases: TGTGCCAGCAGTGAAGGGACAGGCCCTACCTACGAGCAGTACTTC.

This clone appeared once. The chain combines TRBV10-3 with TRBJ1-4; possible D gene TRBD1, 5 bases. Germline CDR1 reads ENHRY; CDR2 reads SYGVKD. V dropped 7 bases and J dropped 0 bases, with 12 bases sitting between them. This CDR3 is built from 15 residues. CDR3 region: CAIKADSATNEKLFF. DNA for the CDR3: TGTGCCATCAAGGCTGACAGTGCAACTAATGAAAAACTGTTTTTT.

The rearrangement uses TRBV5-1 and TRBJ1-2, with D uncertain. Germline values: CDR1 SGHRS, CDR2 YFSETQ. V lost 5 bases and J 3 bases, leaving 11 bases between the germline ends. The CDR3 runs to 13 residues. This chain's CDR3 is CASSSDNHYGYTF. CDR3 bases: TGCGCCAGCAGTAGTGACAATCACTATGGCTACACCTTC. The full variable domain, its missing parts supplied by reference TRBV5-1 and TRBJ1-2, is KAGVTQTPRYLIKTRGQQVTLSCSPISGHRSVSWYQQTPGQGLQFLFEYFSETQRNKGNFPGRFSGRQFSNSRSEMNVSTLELGDSALYLCASSSDNHYGYTFGSGTRLTVV.

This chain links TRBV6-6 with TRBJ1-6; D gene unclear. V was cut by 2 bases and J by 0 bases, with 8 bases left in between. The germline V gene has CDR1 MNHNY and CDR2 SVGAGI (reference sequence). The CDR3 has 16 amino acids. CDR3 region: CASSYLRSSYNSPLHF. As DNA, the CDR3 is TGTGCCAGCAGTTACCTCCGGAGCTCCTATAATTCACCCCTCCACTTT.

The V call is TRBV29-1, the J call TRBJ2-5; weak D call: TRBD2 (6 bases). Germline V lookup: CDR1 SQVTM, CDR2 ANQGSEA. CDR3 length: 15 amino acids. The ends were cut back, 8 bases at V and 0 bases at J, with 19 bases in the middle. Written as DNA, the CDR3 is TGCAGCCCTGTGCCCAACGGGGGTAACCAAGAGACCCAGTACTTC. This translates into CSPVPNGGNQETQYF.

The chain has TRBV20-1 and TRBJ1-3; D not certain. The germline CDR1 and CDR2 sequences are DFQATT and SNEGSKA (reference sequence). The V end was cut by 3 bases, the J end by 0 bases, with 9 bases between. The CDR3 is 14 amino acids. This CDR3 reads CSASPDNSGNTIYF. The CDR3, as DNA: TGCAGTGCTAGTCCAGACAACTCTGGAAACACCATATATTTT.

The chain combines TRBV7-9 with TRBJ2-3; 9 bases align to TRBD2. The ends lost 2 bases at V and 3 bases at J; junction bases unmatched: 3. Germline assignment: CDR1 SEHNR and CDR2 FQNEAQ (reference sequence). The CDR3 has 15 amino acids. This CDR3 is CASSLSSGMTDTQYF. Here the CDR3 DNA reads TGTGCCAGCAGCTTATCTAGCGGGATGACAGATACGCAGTATTTT.

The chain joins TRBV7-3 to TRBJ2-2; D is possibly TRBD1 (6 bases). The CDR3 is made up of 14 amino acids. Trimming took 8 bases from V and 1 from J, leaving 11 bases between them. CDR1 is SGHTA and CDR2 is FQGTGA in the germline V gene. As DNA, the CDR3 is TGTGCCAGCGGCAGGGGCGGGAACACCGGGGAGCTGTTTTTT. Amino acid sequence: CASGRGGNTGELFF.

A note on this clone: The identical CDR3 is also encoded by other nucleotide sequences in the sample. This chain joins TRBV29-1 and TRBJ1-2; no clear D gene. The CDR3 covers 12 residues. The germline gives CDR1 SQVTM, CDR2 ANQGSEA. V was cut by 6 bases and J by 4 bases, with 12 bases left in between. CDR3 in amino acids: CSVGGGSYGYTF. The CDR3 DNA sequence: TGCAGCGTAGGCGGCGGCAGCTATGGCTACACCTTC. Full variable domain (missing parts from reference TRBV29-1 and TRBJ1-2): SAVISQKPSRDICQRGTSLTIQCQVDSQVTMMFWYRQQPGQSLTLIATANQGSEATYESGFVIDKFPISRPNLTFSTLTVSNMSPEDSSIYLCSVGGGSYGYTFGSGTRLTVV.

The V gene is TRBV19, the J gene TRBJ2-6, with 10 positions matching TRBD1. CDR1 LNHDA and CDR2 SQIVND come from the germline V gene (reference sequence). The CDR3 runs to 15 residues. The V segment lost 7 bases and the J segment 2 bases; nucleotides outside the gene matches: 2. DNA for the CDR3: TGTGCCAGTATCGGACAGGGGGCTGGGGCCAACGTCCTGACTTTC. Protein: CASIGQGAGANVLTF.

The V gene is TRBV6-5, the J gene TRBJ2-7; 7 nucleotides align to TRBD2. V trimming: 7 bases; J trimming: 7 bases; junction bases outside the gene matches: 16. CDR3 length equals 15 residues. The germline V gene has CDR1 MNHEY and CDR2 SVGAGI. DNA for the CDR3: TGTGCCAGCACCACACCCGGACGGGGGGAACGGGAGCAGTACTTC. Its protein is CASTTPGRGEREQYF.

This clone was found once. The CDR3 DNA reads TGCGCCAGCAGCCACGTTAGCGGGAGAGACAACAATGAGCAGTTCTTC. Amino acids: CASSHVSGRDNNEQFF. The chain employs TRBV4-1 and TRBJ2-1; 9 bases are a match to TRBD2. The germline V gene has CDR1 MGHRA and CDR2 YSYEKL. Unmatched junction bases numbered 8, after V lost 3 bases and J lost 5 bases. This CDR3 contains 16 residues.

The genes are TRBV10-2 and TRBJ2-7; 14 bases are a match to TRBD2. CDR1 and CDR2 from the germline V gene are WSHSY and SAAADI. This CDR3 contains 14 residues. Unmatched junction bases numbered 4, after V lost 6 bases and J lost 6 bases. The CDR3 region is CASRVTSGRGEQYF. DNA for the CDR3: TGCGCCAGCAGGGTGACTAGCGGGAGGGGCGAGCAGTACTTC.